This T cell receptor (beta chain) came from a study of blood T cell repertoires in COVID-19. Study information: Researchers got acute and convalescent COVID-19 samples from the United States, Italy and Spain. Nucleic acid was either cDNA or gDNA, and it came from T cells, B-cell-depleted T cells, or PBMCs.

This clone has more than one count but fewer than ten. CDR1 and CDR2 from the germline V gene are MNHNS and SASEGT. The CDR3 length is 14 residues. Trimming left V 2 bases short and J 4 bases short, with 9 bases between. Using immunoSEQ multiplex PCR, the repertoire was profiled, and TCRdb retains in-frame clones only, with some absent. Of approximately 100,000 clones listed, 69% were seen once; the top ten hold approximately 6.2%. Sequences were obtained from peripheral blood. The V call is TRBV6-1, the J call TRBJ2-1; TRBD1 might be the D (6 bases). The TCR originated in a man of 80 years or more with acute or convalescent COVID-19. This CDR3 is CASSEQTGYNEQFF. The CDR3 nucleotides are TGTGCCAGCAGTGAACAGACAGGTTACAATGAGCAGTTCTTC.